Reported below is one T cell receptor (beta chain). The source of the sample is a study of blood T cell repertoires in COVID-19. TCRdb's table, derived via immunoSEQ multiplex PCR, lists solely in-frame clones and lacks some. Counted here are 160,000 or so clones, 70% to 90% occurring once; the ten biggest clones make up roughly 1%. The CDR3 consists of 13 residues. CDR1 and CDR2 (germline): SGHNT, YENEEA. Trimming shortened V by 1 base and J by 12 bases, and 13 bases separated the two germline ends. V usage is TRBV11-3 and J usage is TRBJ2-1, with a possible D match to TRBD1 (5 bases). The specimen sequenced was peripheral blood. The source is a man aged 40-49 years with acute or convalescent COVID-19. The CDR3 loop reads CASSLVGQAGQFF. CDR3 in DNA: TGTGCCAGCAGCTTAGTGGGGCAGGCCGGGCAGTTCTTC. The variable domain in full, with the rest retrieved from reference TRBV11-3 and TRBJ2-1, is EAGVVQSPRYKIIEKKQPVAFWCNPISGHNTLYWYLQNLGQGPELLIRYENEEAVDDSQLPKDRFSAERLKGVDSTLKIQPAELGDSAVYLCASSLVGQAGQFFGPGTRLTVL.